Listed here are 29 T cell receptor beta chains from one sample, sequenced in a study of human CD8 memory T cell subsets. Scientists made TCR beta libraries using UMI-labeled 5' RACE. From the 5' RACE reads, TCRdb lists one entry per CDR3 protein and no DNA. Recorded for this sample: some 10,000 distinct CDR3 sequences. Sequenced material: CD8+ stem-like memory T cells (TSCM and TCM) sorted from PBMCs. Sample subset: stem-like memory CD8 T cells (TSTEM), CCR7+ PD-1- TIGIT-. These receptors all stem from a human donor in good health.

The chain joins TRBV7-8 to TRBJ2-7; TCRdb returns TRBD1, unconfirmable since there is no DNA. The CDR3 loop spans 15 amino acids. CDR1 is SGHVS, CDR2 FQNEAQ, per germline. CDR3 in amino acids: CASSLYGTGDYEQYF.

The chain is built from TRBV20-1 and TRBJ1-1; TCRdb's D call, TRBD1, is unchecked because there is no DNA. Germline CDR1 and CDR2: DFQATT and SNEGSKA (reference sequence). The CDR3 spans 17 residues. CDR3 amino acids: CSALLDRARYMNTEAFF.

This clonotype is identified as medium-sized (0.01 to 0.1%) from frequency. The chain employs TRBV7-3 and TRBJ2-2. The CDR3 is 13 amino acids. The germline CDR1 and CDR2 sequences are SGHTA and FQGTGA. The CDR3 reads CASSLFGVEELFF.

This sequence joins TRBV4-3 and TRBJ2-1; TCRdb selects TRBD2, and the lack of DNA leaves this call unchecked. The CDR3 consists of 12 residues. The germline gives CDR1 LGHNA, CDR2 YSLEER. CDR3: CASSQDRDSQFF.

This clonotype is classed as medium-sized (0.01 to 0.1%) by frequency. V gene TRBV14 combines with J gene TRBJ2-1. CDR1 and CDR2 (germline): SGHDN, FVKESK. This CDR3 contains 12 residues. The CDR3 loop reads CASSFSYNEQFF. The full variable domain, completed using reference TRBV14 and TRBJ2-1, is EAGVTQFPSHSVIEKGQTVTLRCDPISGHDNLYWYRRVMGKEIKFLLHFVKESKQDESGMPNNRFLAERTGGTYSTLKVQPAELEDSGVYFCASSFSYNEQFFGPGTRLTVL.

The genes are TRBV6-1 and TRBJ1-1. CDR1 and CDR2 from the germline V gene are MNHNS and SASEGT. CDR3 length: 15 residues. CDR3 amino acids: CASSDSTEGGTEAFF.

The chain joins TRBV4-2 to TRBJ2-1; with no DNA, the TCRdb D assignment of TRBD2 cannot be verified. Germline V gene lookup returns CDR1 LGHNA and CDR2 YNFKEQ. CDR3 length equals 16 residues. CDR3 residues: CASSQEAGEVYNEQFF.

The gene calls are TRBV29-1 and TRBJ1-2; TCRdb names TRBD1, which stays unverified in the absence of DNA. CDR1 SQVTM and CDR2 ANQGSEA come from the germline V gene. The CDR3 runs to 12 residues. The CDR3 here is CSVMGQTYGYTF.

The chain uses TRBV29-1 and TRBJ1-2; TCRdb reports TRBD1, a call that lacks DNA to check it against. Per the germline V gene, CDR1 is SQVTM and CDR2 is ANQGSEA. The CDR3 is 13 residues long. CDR3 sequence reads: CSVGTGTLSGYTF.

The chain recombines TRBV2 with TRBJ2-1; TCRdb names TRBD2, which stays unverified in the absence of DNA. Germline V gene sequence: CDR1 SNHLY, CDR2 FYNNEI. The CDR3 spans 13 residues. The CDR3 reads CASLAGLYNEQFF.

The chain recombines TRBV30 with TRBJ2-3; TCRdb's D gene call, TRBD1, goes unchecked for lack of DNA. Germline CDR1 is GTSNPN and CDR2 is SVGIG (reference sequence). This CDR3 is built from 15 residues. CDR3 protein: CAWDPTGGATDTQYF.

The J gene is TRBJ2-2, the V gene TRBV7-2. Germline assignment: CDR1 SGHTA and CDR2 FQGNSA. The CDR3 covers 14 residues. Here the CDR3 reads CASSLALGTGELFF.

This clonotype is deemed medium-sized by its frequency. The chain uses TRBV6-1 and TRBJ1-2. Germline lookup yields CDR1 MNHNS and CDR2 SASEGT. This CDR3 is 16 amino acids long. Here the CDR3 reads CASSEALRAFNYGYTF.

This rearrangement joins TRBV11-1 to TRBJ2-1; TCRdb designates TRBD2, a call that cannot be tested without DNA. The germline CDR1 and CDR2 sequences are SGHAT and FQDESV (reference sequence). This CDR3 is built from 16 residues. The chain's CDR3 is CASSPIAGLDTDEQFF.

The V gene is TRBV28, the J gene TRBJ1-2. This CDR3 has 13 amino acids. Germline CDR1 MDHEN, CDR2 SYDVKM. CDR3 in amino acids: CASRVRDFRGYTF.

The CDR3 here is CASSHGTAASSTNYGYTF. The chain has TRBV4-3 and TRBJ1-2; the TRBD1 assignment by TCRdb is unverifiable without DNA. The CDR3 runs to 18 residues. Germline V gene lookup returns CDR1 LGHNA and CDR2 YSLEER.

The genes are TRBV20-1 and TRBJ1-2. Germline assignment: CDR1 DFQATT and CDR2 SNEGSKA (reference sequence). CDR3 length: 12 amino acids. CDR3 residues: CSARDLGDGYTF.

CDR3 protein: CASSLSHEQFF. The V call is TRBV7-6, the J call TRBJ2-1. This CDR3 contains 11 residues. Germline CDR1 reads SGHVS; CDR2 reads FNYEAQ.

The chain is built from TRBV4-3 and TRBJ1-1. Germline CDR1 reads LGHNA; CDR2 reads YSLEER. The CDR3 totals 15 residues. CDR3: CASSQDPGARTEAFF.

V gene TRBV5-5 combines with J gene TRBJ1-1. The CDR3 runs to 15 residues. Germline V CDR1 and CDR2: SGHKS, YYEKEE (reference sequence). The CDR3 spells CASSLSSKRRTEAFF.

This clonotype counts as medium-sized by frequency. The chain uses TRBV14 and TRBJ2-1; the D call from TCRdb, TRBD2, cannot be confirmed without DNA. The V gene's germline CDR1 is SGHDN and CDR2 FVKESK. The CDR3 has 16 residues. The CDR3 reads CASSRLAGGGGNEQFF.

J is TRBJ2-7 and V is TRBV10-3; TCRdb proposes TRBD1, but this gene call is untestable without DNA. Per germline, CDR1 ENHRY and CDR2 SYGVKD. The CDR3 length is 13 residues. CDR3 residues: CATTGTSSYEQYF.

This chain joins TRBV13 and TRBJ2-1; TCRdb's D call, TRBD1, is unchecked because there is no DNA. The CDR3 is 18 residues long. CDR1 PRHDT and CDR2 FYEKMQ come from the germline V gene (reference sequence). The CDR3 is CASSSFSGTPSSYNEQFF.

The chain has TRBV6-4 and TRBJ2-3; TCRdb's assignment of TRBD2 cannot be checked, as there is no DNA. Germline V gene lookup returns CDR1 MRHNA and CDR2 SNTAGT. This CDR3 is 15 amino acids long. The CDR3 sequence: CASSDGTSESDTQYF.

This rearrangement joins TRBV9 to TRBJ2-7. The germline V gene encodes CDR1 SGDLS and CDR2 YYNGEE. CDR3 length: 14 residues. CDR3 region: CASSVHPDSYEQYF.

The V gene is TRBV20-1, the J gene TRBJ2-7. Germline V CDR1 and CDR2: DFQATT, SNEGSKA (reference sequence). The CDR3 is 15 amino acids. The CDR3 loop reads CSARDIRGTPNEQYF.

This chain uses TRBV9 with TRBJ1-1. CDR1 and CDR2 from the germline V gene are SGDLS and YYNGEE. The CDR3 is made up of 14 amino acids. The CDR3 reads CASSVAGGGPEAFF.

Judged by frequency, this clonotype is medium-sized. The gene calls are TRBV5-1 and TRBJ2-1; the D call from TCRdb, TRBD1, cannot be confirmed without DNA. From germline, CDR1 is SGHRS and CDR2 YFSETQ. The CDR3 contains 15 residues. CDR3 amino acids: CASSPNGATYNEQFF.

The V call is TRBV7-2, the J call TRBJ2-7; no DNA is available, so the TRBD1 call from TCRdb remains unchecked. The CDR3 consists of 14 residues. Germline values: CDR1 SGHTA, CDR2 FQGNSA. The CDR3 is CASSHGGLSYEQYF. Using reference TRBV7-2 and TRBJ2-7 for the parts outside the CDR3, the full variable domain is GAGVSQSPSNKVTEKGKDVELRCDPISGHTALYWYRQSLGQGLEFLIYFQGNSAPDKSGLPSDRFSAERTGGSVSTLTIQRTQQEDSAVYLCASSHGGLSYEQYFGPGTRLTVT.